The next 2 T cell receptor beta chains were all read from a single sample in a study of shared clonotypes between healthy human individuals. The table came from immunoSEQ multiplex PCR; TCRdb's copy has only in-frame clones and leaves some out. The repertoire has approximately 2.5 million clones, approximately 94% of them found once; the top ten carry approximately 0.36%. The specimen sequenced was naive CD4+ T cells from PBMCs. Subset indicated: CD45RA+ positively selected. All receptors derive from a man younger than 35 in good health. Some clones in this sample may be carry-over from other donors' samples.

CDR3 in amino acids: CATRLAGGYNEQFF. The DNA of the CDR3 is TGTGCCACAAGACTAGCGGGAGGTTACAATGAGCAGTTCTTC. J is TRBJ2-1 and V is TRBV15; 13 bases line up with TRBD2. The CDR3 covers 14 residues. With 9 bases clipped from V and 4 bases from J, the junction kept 3 bases outside the gene matches. Germline V gene sequence: CDR1 LNHNV, CDR2 YYDKDF (reference sequence). The full variable domain, completed using reference TRBV15 and TRBJ2-1, is DAMVIQNPRYQVTQFGKPVTLSCSQTLNHNVMYWYQQKSSQAPKLLFHYYDKDFNNEADTPDNFQSRRPNTSFCFLDIRSPGLGDTAMYLCATRLAGGYNEQFFGPGTRLTVL.

The V call is TRBV19, the J call TRBJ2-7; D is unresolved. Trimming took 8 bases from V and 4 from J, leaving 9 bases between them. This CDR3 is built from 11 residues. The germline gives CDR1 LNHDA, CDR2 SQIVND (reference sequence). CDR3 region: CASGVLYEQYF. CDR3 nucleotides: TGTGCCAGTGGAGTCCTATACGAGCAGTACTTC.